The clone carrying this T cell receptor (beta chain) was recorded once. Authors' processing steps: Researchers report that nucleated cell counts were estimated from reference gene primer amplification. Assay used: immunoSEQ multiplex PCR; TCRdb lists only in-frame clones, some missing. V, J and clone size were drawn from that table, and D and trimming were deduced from the DNA. This sample has 90,000 to 120,000 clones; about nine tenths occur once, and the top ten carry around 5.7%. The CDR3 loop spans 13 amino acids. The germline CDR1 and CDR2 sequences are MNHEY and SMNVEV (reference sequence). Trimming removed 8 bases from V and 4 bases from J, with 14 bases in between. The data derive from a study of blood T cell repertoires in COVID-19. Study overall: Donors in the United States, Italy and Spain gave samples during acute or convalescent COVID-19. Sample material is recorded as cDNA or gDNA derived from T cells, B-cell-depleted T cells, or PBMCs.

This clonotype was obtained from a man between 65 and 85 years old with acute or convalescent COVID-19. The chain has TRBV27 and TRBJ1-1, with D maybe TRBD1 (6 bases). Sequencing was done on a sample of peripheral blood. CDR3 amino acids: CASASGGGTEAFF. Here the CDR3 DNA reads TGTGCCAGCGCTAGTGGGGGCGGCACTGAAGCTTTCTTT.